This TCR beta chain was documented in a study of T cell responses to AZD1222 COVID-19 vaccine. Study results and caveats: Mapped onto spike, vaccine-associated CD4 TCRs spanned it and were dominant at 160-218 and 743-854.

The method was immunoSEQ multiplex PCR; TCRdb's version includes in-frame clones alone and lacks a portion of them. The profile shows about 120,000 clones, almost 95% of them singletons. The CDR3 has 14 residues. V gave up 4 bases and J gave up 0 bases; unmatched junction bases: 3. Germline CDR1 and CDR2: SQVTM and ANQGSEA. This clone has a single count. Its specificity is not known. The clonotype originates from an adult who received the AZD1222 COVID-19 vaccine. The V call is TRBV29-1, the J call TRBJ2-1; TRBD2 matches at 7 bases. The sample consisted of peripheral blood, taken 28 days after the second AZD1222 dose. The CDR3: CSVGRDYSYNEQFF. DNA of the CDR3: TGCAGCGTTGGTAGGGACTACTCCTACAATGAGCAGTTCTTC.